This T cell receptor (beta chain) was identified during a study of T cell repertoires in cytomegalovirus infection. About the study: Public TCR beta signatures provided an indication of both CMV infection and a matching HLA type.

CDR1 and CDR2 (germline): SGHTA, FQGNSA. There are 17 residues in the CDR3. V shed 1 base, J shed 2 bases, and the junction held 6 bases outside the gene matches. TCRdb independently ran MiXCR on the reads; one entry per CDR3 protein. Of a few hundred thousand distinct CDR3 sequences in the sample, 35% to 50% were seen once. The sample holds a few counts of this clonotype. Its antigen is not known. Overall study results and limits: Ex vivo, HLA-C-restricted CMV-specific TCR beta clonotypes prevailed over the rest of the response.

The sequencing used cultured PBMCs, collected from culture after CMV antigen stimulation. The rearrangement uses TRBV7-2 and TRBJ2-3; 10 bases agree with TRBD2. This receptor was obtained from a human donor in good health (CMV status not recorded). Some clones in this sample may be carry-over from other donors' samples. The CDR3 loop is CASSLGVSGRATDTQYF. The CDR3 DNA is TGTGCCAGCAGCTTAGGAGTGAGCGGGAGGGCCACAGATACGCAGTATTTT.